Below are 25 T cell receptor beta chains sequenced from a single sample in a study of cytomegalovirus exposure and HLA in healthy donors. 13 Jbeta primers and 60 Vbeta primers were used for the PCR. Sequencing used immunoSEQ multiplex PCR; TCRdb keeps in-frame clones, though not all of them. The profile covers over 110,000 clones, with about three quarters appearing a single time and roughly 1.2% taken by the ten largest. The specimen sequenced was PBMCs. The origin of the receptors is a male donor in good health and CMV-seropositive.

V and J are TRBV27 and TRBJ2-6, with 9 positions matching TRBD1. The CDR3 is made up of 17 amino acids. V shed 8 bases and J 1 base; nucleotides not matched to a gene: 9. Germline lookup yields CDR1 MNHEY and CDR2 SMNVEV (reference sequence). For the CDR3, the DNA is TGTGCCAGCCTCGTCGGGACAGGGCGGTCTGGGGCCAACGTCCTGACTTTC. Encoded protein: CASLVGTGRSGANVLTF.

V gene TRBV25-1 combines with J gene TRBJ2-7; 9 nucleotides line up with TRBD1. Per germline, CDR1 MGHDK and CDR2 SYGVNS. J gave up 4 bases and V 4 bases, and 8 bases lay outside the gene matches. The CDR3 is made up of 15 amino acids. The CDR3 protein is CASSASGTGSYEQYF. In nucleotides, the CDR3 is TGTGCCAGCAGTGCATCCGGGACAGGGAGTTACGAGCAGTACTTC.

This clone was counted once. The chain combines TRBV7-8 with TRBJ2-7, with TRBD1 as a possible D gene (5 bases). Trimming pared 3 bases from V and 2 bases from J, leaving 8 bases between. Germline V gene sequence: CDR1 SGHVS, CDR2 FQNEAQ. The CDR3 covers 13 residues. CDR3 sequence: CASSFSGTYEQYF. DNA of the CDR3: TGTGCCAGCAGCTTCTCAGGGACCTACGAGCAGTACTTC.

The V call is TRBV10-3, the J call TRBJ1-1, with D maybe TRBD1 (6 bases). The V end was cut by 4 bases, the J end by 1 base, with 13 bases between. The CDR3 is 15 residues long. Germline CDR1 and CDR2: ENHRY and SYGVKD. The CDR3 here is CAISGGQNRNTEAFF. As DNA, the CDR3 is TGTGCCATCAGTGGAGGACAGAATCGGAACACTGAAGCTTTCTTT.

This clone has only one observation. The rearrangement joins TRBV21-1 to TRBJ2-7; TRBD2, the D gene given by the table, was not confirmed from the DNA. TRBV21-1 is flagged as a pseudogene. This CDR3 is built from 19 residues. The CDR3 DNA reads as TGTGCCAGCAGCAAAGGACTAGCGGGAGACGGGGCTGAGGCGTACGAGCAGTACTTC. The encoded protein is CASSKGLAGDGAEAYEQYF.

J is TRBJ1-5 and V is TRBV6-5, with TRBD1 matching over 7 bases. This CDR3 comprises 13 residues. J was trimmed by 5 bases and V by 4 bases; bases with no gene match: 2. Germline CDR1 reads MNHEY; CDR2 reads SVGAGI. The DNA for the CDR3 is TGTGCCAGCAGTTGGGACAGCGATCAGCCCCAGCATTTT. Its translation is CASSWDSDQPQHF.

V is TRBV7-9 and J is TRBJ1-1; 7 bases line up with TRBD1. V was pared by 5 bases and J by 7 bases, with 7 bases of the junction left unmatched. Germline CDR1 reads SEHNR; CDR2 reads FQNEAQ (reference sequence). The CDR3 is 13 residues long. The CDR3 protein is CASSPLTGNEAFF. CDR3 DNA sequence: TGTGCCAGCAGCCCGTTGACAGGGAATGAAGCTTTCTTT.

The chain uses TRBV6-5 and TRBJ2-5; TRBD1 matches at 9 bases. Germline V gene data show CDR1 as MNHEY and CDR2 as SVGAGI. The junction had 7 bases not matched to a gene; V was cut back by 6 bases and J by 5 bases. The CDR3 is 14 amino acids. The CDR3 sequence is CASRGVGQGETQYF. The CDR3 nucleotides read TGTGCCAGCAGGGGGGTCGGACAGGGGGAGACCCAGTACTTC.

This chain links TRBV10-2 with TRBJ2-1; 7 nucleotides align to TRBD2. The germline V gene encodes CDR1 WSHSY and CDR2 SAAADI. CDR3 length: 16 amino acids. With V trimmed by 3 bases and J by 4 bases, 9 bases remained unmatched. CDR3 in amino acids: CASSDRVGTTYNEQFF. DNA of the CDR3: TGCGCCAGCAGTGACCGGGTCGGGACTACATACAATGAGCAGTTCTTC.

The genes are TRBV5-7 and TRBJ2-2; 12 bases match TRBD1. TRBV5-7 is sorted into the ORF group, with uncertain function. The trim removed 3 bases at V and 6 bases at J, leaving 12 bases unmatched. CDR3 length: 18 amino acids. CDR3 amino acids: CASSWTGQGASASGELFF. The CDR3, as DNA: TGTGCCAGCAGCTGGACGGGACAGGGGGCATCGGCGTCCGGGGAGCTGTTTTTT.

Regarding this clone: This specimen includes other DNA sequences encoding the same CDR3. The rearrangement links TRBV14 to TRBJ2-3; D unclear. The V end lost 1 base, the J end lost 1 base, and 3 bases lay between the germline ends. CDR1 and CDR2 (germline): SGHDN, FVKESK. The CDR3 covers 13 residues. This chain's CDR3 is CASSQAGTDTQYF. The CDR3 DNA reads TGTGCCAGCAGCCAAGCAGGCACAGATACGCAGTATTTT. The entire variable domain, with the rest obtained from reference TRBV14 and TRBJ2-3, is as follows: EAGVTQFPSHSVIEKGQTVTLRCDPISGHDNLYWYRRVMGKEIKFLLHFVKESKQDESGMPNNRFLAERTGGTYSTLKVQPAELEDSGVYFCASSQAGTDTQYFGPGTRLTVL.

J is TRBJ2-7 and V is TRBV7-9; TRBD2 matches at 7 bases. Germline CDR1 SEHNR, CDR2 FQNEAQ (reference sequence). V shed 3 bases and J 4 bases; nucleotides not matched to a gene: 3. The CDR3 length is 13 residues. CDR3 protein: CASSFQGGYEQYF. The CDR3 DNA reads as TGTGCCAGCAGCTTTCAGGGAGGGTACGAGCAGTACTTC.

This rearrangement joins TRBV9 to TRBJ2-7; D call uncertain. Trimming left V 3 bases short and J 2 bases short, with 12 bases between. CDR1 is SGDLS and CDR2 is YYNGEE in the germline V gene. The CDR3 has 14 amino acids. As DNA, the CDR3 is TGTGCCAGCAGCGGATTTAGCAGCCCCTACGAGCAGTACTTC. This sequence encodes CASSGFSSPYEQYF.

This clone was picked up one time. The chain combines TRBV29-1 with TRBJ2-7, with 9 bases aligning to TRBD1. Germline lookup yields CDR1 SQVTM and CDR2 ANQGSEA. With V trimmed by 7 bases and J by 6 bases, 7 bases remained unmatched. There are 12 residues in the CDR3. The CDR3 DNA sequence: TGCAGCGCCGGACAGGGGCAGGGCGAGCAGTACTTC. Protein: CSAGQGQGEQYF.

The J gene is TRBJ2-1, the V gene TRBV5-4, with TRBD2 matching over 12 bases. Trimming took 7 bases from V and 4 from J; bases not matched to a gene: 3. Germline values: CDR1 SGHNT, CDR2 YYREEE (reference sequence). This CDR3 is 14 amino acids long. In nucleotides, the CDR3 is TGTGCCAGCCGACTAGCGGGGGCGTACAATGAGCAGTTCTTC. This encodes CASRLAGAYNEQFF.

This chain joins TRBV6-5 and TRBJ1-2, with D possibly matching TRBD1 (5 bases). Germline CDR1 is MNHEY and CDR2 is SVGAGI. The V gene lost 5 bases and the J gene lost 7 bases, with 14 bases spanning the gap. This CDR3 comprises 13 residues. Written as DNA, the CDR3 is TGTGCCAGCAGTAACCCGGCGGGGCCTGGCTACACCTTC. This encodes CASSNPAGPGYTF.

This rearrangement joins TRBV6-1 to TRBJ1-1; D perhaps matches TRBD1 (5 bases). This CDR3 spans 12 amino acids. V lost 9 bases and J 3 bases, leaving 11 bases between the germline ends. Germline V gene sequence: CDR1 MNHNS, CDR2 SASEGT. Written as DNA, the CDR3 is TGTGCCAGTTTATGGGGCTACACTGAAGCTTTCTTT. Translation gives CASLWGYTEAFF.

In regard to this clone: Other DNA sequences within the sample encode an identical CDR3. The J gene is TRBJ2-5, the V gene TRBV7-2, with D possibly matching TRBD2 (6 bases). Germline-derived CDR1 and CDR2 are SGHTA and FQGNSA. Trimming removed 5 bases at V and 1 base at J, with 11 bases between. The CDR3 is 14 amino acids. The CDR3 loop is CASSPPGLQETQYF. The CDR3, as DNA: TGTGCCAGCAGCCCACCGGGACTCCAAGAGACCCAGTACTTC.

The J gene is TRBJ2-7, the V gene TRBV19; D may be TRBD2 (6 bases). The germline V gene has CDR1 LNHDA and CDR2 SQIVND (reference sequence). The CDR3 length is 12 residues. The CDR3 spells CGTGDSLGEQYF. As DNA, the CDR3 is TGTGGGACGGGAGATTCTCTGGGCGAGCAGTACTTC.

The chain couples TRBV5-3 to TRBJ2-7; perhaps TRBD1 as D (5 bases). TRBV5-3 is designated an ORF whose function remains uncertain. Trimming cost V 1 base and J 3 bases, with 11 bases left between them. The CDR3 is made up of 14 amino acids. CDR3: CARSLIPGLYEQYF. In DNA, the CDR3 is TGTGCCAGAAGCTTGATACCAGGGCTCTACGAGCAGTACTTC.

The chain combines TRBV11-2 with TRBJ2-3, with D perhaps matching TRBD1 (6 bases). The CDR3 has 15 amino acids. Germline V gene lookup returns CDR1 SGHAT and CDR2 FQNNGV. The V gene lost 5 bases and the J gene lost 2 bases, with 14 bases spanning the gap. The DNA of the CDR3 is TGTGCCAGCAGCGTAACAGGGACCCTCACAGATACGCAGTATTTT. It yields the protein CASSVTGTLTDTQYF.

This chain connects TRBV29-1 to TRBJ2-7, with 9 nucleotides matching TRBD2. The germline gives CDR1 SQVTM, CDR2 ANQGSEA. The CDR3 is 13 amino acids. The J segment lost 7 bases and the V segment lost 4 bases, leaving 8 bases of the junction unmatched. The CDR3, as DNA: TGCAGCGTTGTTATAGCGGGAGCAAGTGAGCAGTACTTC. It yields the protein CSVVIAGASEQYF.

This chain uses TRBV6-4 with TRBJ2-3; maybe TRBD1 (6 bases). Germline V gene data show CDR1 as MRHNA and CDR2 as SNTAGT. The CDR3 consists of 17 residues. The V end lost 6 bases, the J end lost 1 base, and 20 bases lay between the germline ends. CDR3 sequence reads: CASRKLWGLYCTDTQYF. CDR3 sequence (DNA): TGTGCCAGCAGGAAATTGTGGGGGCTCTATTGCACAGATACGCAGTATTTT.

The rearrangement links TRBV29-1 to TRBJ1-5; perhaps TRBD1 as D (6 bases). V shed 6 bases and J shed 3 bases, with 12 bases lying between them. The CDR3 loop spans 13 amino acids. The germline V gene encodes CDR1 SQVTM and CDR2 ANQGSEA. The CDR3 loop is CSVQQGPNQPQHF. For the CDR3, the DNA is TGCAGCGTACAACAGGGTCCCAATCAGCCCCAGCATTTT.

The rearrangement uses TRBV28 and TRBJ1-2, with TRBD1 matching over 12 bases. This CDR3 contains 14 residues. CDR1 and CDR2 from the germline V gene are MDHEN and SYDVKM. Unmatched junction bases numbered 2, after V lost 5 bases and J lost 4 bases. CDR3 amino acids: CASSPGQGAYGYTF. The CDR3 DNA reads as TGTGCCAGCAGTCCGGGACAGGGGGCCTATGGCTACACCTTC.